This entry is about one TCR beta chain. Its antigen remains unknown. The germline CDR1 and CDR2 sequences are LGHNA and YSLEER. This CDR3 is built from 18 residues. J was trimmed by 5 bases and V by 0 bases; bases with no gene match: 10. These data originate in a study of cytomegalovirus exposure and HLA in healthy donors. The study's findings and limits: Altogether, 150 or so TCR beta chains were recorded as cytomegalovirus-associated. Later, an analysis showed that TCR beta chains associated with HLA were more clonally expanded than others that were equally common.

Amplification used 60 Vbeta primers and 13 Jbeta primers. Method: immunoSEQ multiplex PCR; TCRdb's copy keeps in-frame clones and lacks some. The repertoire has about 76,000 clones, 73% of them found once; the top ten carry 15% to 20%. This chain joins TRBV4-3 and TRBJ2-2; TRBD2 aligns across 9 bases. This clonotype originated in a middle-aged woman in good health and CMV-seropositive. The sample comprised PBMCs. CDR3 sequence: CASSQDKRREGGTGELFF. In nucleotides, the CDR3 is TGCGCCAGCAGCCAAGATAAGAGGCGGGAGGGGGGAACCGGGGAGCTGTTTTTT.